The 13 T cell receptor beta chains listed next were all sequenced from one sample in a study of Tregs in tolerant kidney transplant recipients. TCRdb's copy holds only in-frame clones and misses some; the assay was immunoSEQ multiplex PCR. The sample holds 46,000 or so clones, about 89% seen once. The sequencing input was Tregs from blood. These receptors were obtained from a human donor in good health.

The DNA of the CDR3 is TGTGCCAGCTCACCGAGACAGGGGGCAGGACAGCCCCAGCATTTT. Translated, it gives CASSPRQGAGQPQHF. This chain links TRBV18 with TRBJ1-5, with 10 bases aligning to TRBD1. The V segment lost 3 bases and the J segment 7 bases; nucleotides outside the gene matches: 6. The germline CDR1 and CDR2 sequences are KGHSH and LQKENI. The CDR3 is 15 residues long.

The rearrangement joins TRBV7-9 to TRBJ1-2; TRBD1 matches 7 bases. The germline V gene has CDR1 SEHNR and CDR2 FQNEAQ (reference sequence). CDR3 length: 15 amino acids. Trimming cost V 0 bases and J 8 bases; bases outside gene matches: 9. CDR3 in amino acids: CASSLAETGFRGYTF. DNA of the CDR3: TGTGCCAGCAGCTTAGCAGAGACAGGGTTTAGGGGCTACACCTTC.

The genes are TRBV6-1 and TRBJ1-5; D gene uncertain. CDR3 length: 15 amino acids. Germline lookup yields CDR1 MNHNS and CDR2 SASEGT. Trimming cost V 5 bases and J 0 bases, with 11 bases left between them. Written as DNA, the CDR3 is TGTGCCAGCAGTCACCCGCATTTTAGCAATCAGCCCCAGCATTTT. Translated, it gives CASSHPHFSNQPQHF.

The CDR3, as DNA: TGTGCCAGCAGCCGCGGGTGGGGGAGCTCAGAGACCCAGTACTTC. Protein: CASSRGWGSSETQYF. This chain connects TRBV7-9 to TRBJ2-5; D possibly uses TRBD1 or TRBD2 (5 bases each). V dropped 5 bases and J dropped 4 bases, with 17 bases sitting between them. CDR3 length equals 15 residues. CDR1 SEHNR and CDR2 FQNEAQ come from the germline V gene (reference sequence).

The chain recombines TRBV5-5 with TRBJ1-1; D might be TRBD1 (6 bases). The length of the CDR3 is 14 residues. The V end lost 3 bases, the J end lost 8 bases, and 17 bases lay between the germline ends. The germline gives CDR1 SGHKS, CDR2 YYEKEE (reference sequence). CDR3 sequence: CASSSTTRGTEAFF. CDR3 coding DNA: TGTGCCAGCAGCTCGACCACCAGGGGTACGGAAGCTTTCTTT.

The chain employs TRBV5-1 and TRBJ2-3; a weak D match, TRBD2 (6 bases). V was shortened by 0 bases and J by 0 bases, with 8 bases between the two germline ends. Per germline, CDR1 SGHRS and CDR2 YFSETQ. The CDR3 covers 15 residues. In DNA form, the CDR3 reads TGCGCCAGCAGCTTGGTGGGACTGAGCACAGATACGCAGTATTTT. Amino acid sequence: CASSLVGLSTDTQYF. The whole variable domain, filled in from reference TRBV5-1 and TRBJ2-3, reads KAGVTQTPRYLIKTRGQQVTLSCSPISGHRSVSWYQQTPGQGLQFLFEYFSETQRNKGNFPGRFSGRQFSNSRSEMNVSTLELGDSALYLCASSLVGLSTDTQYFGPGTRLTVL.

V usage is TRBV5-1 and J usage is TRBJ2-3; weak D call: TRBD2 (6 bases). The CDR3 spans 18 residues. The germline CDR1 and CDR2 sequences are SGHRS and YFSETQ. V was shortened by 0 bases and J by 0 bases, with 17 bases between the two germline ends. The DNA for the CDR3 is TGCGCCAGCAGCTTGGTGAGGGCCAGGACTACTAGCACAGATACGCAGTATTTT. Encoded protein: CASSLVRARTTSTDTQYF.

V usage is TRBV25-1 and J usage is TRBJ1-2; no clear D. The CDR3 spans 13 residues. Trimming took 6 bases from V and 2 from J, leaving 10 bases between them. CDR1 MGHDK and CDR2 SYGVNS come from the germline V gene. CDR3 in amino acids: CASSRGLNYGYTF. CDR3 nucleotides: TGTGCCAGCAGCCGAGGTCTGAACTATGGCTACACCTTC.

The chain links TRBV11-2 to TRBJ1-1; no definite D call. This CDR3 is built from 14 residues. Germline assignment: CDR1 SGHAT and CDR2 FQNNGV. V dropped 0 bases and J dropped 1 base, with 6 bases sitting between them. The CDR3 sequence is CASSLEGWNTEAFF. The CDR3 region has the DNA TGTGCCAGCAGCTTAGAAGGGTGGAACACTGAAGCTTTCTTT.

The chain combines TRBV5-4 with TRBJ2-5; 8 nucleotides line up with TRBD1. CDR3 length equals 15 residues. Germline V CDR1 and CDR2: SGHNT, YYREEE (reference sequence). Trimming cost V 2 bases and J 8 bases; bases outside gene matches: 11. The CDR3 bases are TGTGCCAGCAGCTTTGCTGCGACAGGGGAAGTTACCCAGTACTTC. Its protein is CASSFAATGEVTQYF.

The chain has TRBV7-3 and TRBJ2-2; D is undetermined. The germline V gene encodes CDR1 SGHTA and CDR2 FQGTGA. V gave up 5 bases and J gave up 0 bases, with 4 bases separating them. The CDR3 is made up of 13 amino acids. The CDR3 DNA sequence: TGTGCCAGCAGCCAGGCGAACACCGGGGAGCTGTTTTTT. This gives the protein CASSQANTGELFF.

As DNA, the CDR3 is TGTGCCAGCTCACCACAGGGTCTTGGAAACACCATATATTTT. Residues: CASSPQGLGNTIYF. The V call is TRBV18, the J call TRBJ1-3; D ambiguous. The ends were cut back, 1 base at V and 3 bases at J, with 7 bases in the middle. Looked up from germline, CDR1 is KGHSH and CDR2 is LQKENI. The CDR3 totals 14 residues.

The rearrangement links TRBV5-1 to TRBJ1-3; unclear D gene. V shed 5 bases and J shed 8 bases, with 14 bases lying between them. Germline CDR1 and CDR2: SGHRS and YFSETQ. CDR3 length equals 13 residues. This chain's CDR3 is CASSSGPWDTIYF. DNA for the CDR3: TGCGCCAGCAGTAGTGGCCCCTGGGACACCATATATTTT.